What follows describes a single T cell receptor beta chain. This sample stems from a study of blood T cell repertoires in COVID-19. Sequenced by immunoSEQ multiplex PCR; TCRdb stores in-frame clones only, minus some. The table shows under 150,000 clones, with 85% occurring only once. This CDR3 contains 10 residues. Germline V gives CDR1 WNHNN, CDR2 SYGVQD (reference sequence). The ends were cut back, 5 bases at V and 7 bases at J, with 3 bases in the middle. The clonotype originates from a woman in her forties who had recovered from COVID-19. The sequenced sample was PBMCs or T cells enriched from blood (not recorded which). This chain links TRBV10-1 with TRBJ2-1; unclear D gene. CDR3 protein: CASSLNEQFF. CDR3 sequence (DNA): TGCGCCAGCAGTTTAAATGAGCAGTTCTTC.